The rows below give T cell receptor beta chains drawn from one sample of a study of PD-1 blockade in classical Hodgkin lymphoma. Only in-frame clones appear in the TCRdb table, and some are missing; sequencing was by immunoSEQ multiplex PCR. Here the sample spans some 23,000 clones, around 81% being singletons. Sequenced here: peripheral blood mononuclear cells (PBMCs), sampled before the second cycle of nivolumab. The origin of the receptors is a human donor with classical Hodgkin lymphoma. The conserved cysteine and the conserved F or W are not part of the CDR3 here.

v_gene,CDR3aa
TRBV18,ASSPGQIVYTEAF
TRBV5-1,ASRISTGAWGNEQF
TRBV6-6,ASSNYRVSEQY
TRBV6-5,ASSLDRGGEKLF
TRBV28,ASSSLTYNEKLF
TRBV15,ATRPDLKRNTEAF
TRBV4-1,ASSQEAKTKRGGEQY
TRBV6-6,ASSYMQGIGETQY
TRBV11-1,ASSLRGLAGGSYNEQF
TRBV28,ASSSLGGIQNEQF
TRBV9,ASSPAGGKEQY
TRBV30,AWRMGGGTGELF
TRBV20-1,SARGDPEQY
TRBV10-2,ASSEPAFYGYT
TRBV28,ASSIDSSQETQY
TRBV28,ASSKPGSGRIEY
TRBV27,ASSLIGGQGTEAF
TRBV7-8,ASSDSSYNSPLH
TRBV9,ASSVAGRISGNTIY
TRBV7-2,ASSLGGVTNEKLF
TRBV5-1,ASSLVGSYEQY
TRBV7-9,ASSNLPGYT
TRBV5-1,ASSPGTSGGAYEQY
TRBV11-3,ASSSGVQNTEAF
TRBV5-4,ASTGTGSTDTQY
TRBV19,ASSFNVQAGGPTQY